What follows are 30 T cell receptor beta chains derived from one specimen sequenced in a study of Ad26.COV2.S vaccination and SARS-CoV-2 variants. Some clones are missing from TCRdb's copy, which holds only in-frame ones; the method was immunoSEQ multiplex PCR. Altogether around 420,000 clones are present, 85% to 90% being singletons, with the ten largest covering about 3.5%. Treatment given: about 20 received Ad26.COV2.S at low or high dose, single or two shots; 5 received placebo; per-sample allocation not given. Samples analyzed were those drawn on day 63 after the first vaccine or placebo injection. Sequencing was performed on peripheral blood, taken in a trial of Ad26.COV2.S vaccine versus placebo. All receptors come from a person between 18 and 65 years old who received the Ad26.COV2.S COVID-19 vaccine or a placebo.

This clone has just a few counts. V is TRBV6-5 and J is TRBJ1-5; D unclear. V gave up 5 bases and J gave up 5 bases, with 10 bases separating them. This CDR3 has 13 amino acids. Germline values: CDR1 MNHEY, CDR2 SVGAGI. The CDR3 region is CASSMVVHQPQHF. The DNA of the CDR3 is TGTGCCAGCAGTATGGTAGTTCATCAGCCCCAGCATTTT.

The chain employs TRBV28 and TRBJ2-1, with TRBD2 matching over 7 bases. Germline values: CDR1 MDHEN, CDR2 SYDVKM. V lost 3 bases and J lost 6; bases outside the gene matches: 14. The CDR3 covers 17 residues. The CDR3 sequence is CASSFVGLGVRFNEQFF. CDR3 bases: TGTGCCAGCAGTTTCGTCGGACTAGGGGTTAGGTTCAATGAGCAGTTCTTC.

This clone was seen just once. V usage is TRBV5-4 and J usage is TRBJ2-3, with TRBD1 as a possible D gene (6 bases). CDR1 and CDR2 (germline): SGHNT, YYREEE (reference sequence). The ends were cut back, 4 bases at V and 1 base at J, with 10 bases in the middle. This CDR3 has 14 amino acids. The CDR3 DNA follows: TGTGCCAGCAGCAACGGACAGCGCACAGATACGCAGTATTTT. Its translation: CASSNGQRTDTQYF. Full variable domain (remainder filled in from reference TRBV5-4 and TRBJ2-3): ETGVTQSPTHLIKTRGQQVTLRCSSQSGHNTVSWYQQALGQGPQFIFQYYREEENGRGNFPPRFSGLQFPNYSSELNVNALELDDSALYLCASSNGQRTDTQYFGPGTRLTVL.

This sequence joins TRBV5-4 and TRBJ1-6, with a possible D match to TRBD1 (6 bases). Germline V gene sequence: CDR1 SGHNT, CDR2 YYREEE (reference sequence). The V gene lost 4 bases and the J gene lost 7 bases, with 12 bases spanning the gap. There are 14 residues in the CDR3. The CDR3 sequence is CASSARDKNSPLHF. The CDR3 region has the DNA TGTGCCAGCAGCGCCCGGGACAAAAATTCACCCCTCCACTTT.

The chain has TRBV28 and TRBJ2-7, with D possibly TRBD2 on 7 matching bases. The CDR3 consists of 15 residues. Germline values: CDR1 MDHEN, CDR2 SYDVKM. The germline V and J ends were trimmed by 7 bases and 5 bases, with 21 bases remaining between them. This chain's CDR3 is CASTSWGGARHEQYF. CDR3 coding DNA: TGTGCCAGCACTTCATGGGGGGGGGCGAGGCACGAGCAGTACTTC. Variable domain in full (rest from reference TRBV28 and TRBJ2-7): DVKVTQSSRYLVKRTGEKVFLECVQDMDHENMFWYRQDPGLGLRLIYFSYDVKMKEKGDIPEGYSVSREKKERFSLILESASTNQTSMYLCASTSWGGARHEQYFGPGTRLTVT.

The chain has TRBV10-3 and TRBJ2-1, with 11 bases aligning to TRBD1. The CDR3 contains 14 residues. CDR1 is ENHRY and CDR2 is SYGVKD in the germline V gene. V lost 5 bases and J lost 9; bases outside the gene matches: 6. The CDR3 nucleotides read TGTGCCATCAGTCCCGGGACAGGGGGGAGTGAGCAGTTCTTC. It codes for CAISPGTGGSEQFF.

The V call is TRBV4-3, the J call TRBJ1-1; D call uncertain. Germline CDR1 is LGHNA and CDR2 is YSLEER. The CDR3 runs to 13 residues. The ends were cut back, 3 bases at V and 8 bases at J, with 13 bases in the middle. Written as DNA, the CDR3 is TGCGCCAGCAGCCAGACCCTGGGGTTAGAAGCTTTCTTT. Protein sequence: CASSQTLGLEAFF.

This chain connects TRBV19 to TRBJ2-7; D unclear. This CDR3 comprises 13 residues. Germline V gives CDR1 LNHDA, CDR2 SQIVND (reference sequence). With 4 bases removed from V and 2 bases from J, the gap between germline ends came to 9 bases. The CDR3 here is CASSRTLAYEQYF. CDR3 DNA sequence: TGTGCCAGTAGTAGAACGCTGGCCTACGAGCAGTACTTC.

The rearrangement links TRBV7-2 to TRBJ2-2, with TRBD2 matching over 11 bases. This CDR3 contains 17 residues. Germline assignment: CDR1 SGHTA and CDR2 FQGNSA. The ends lost 4 bases at V and 4 bases at J; junction bases unmatched: 8. CDR3 loop: CASSSPTSGELTGELFF. CDR3 DNA: TGTGCCAGCAGCTCCCCGACTAGCGGGGAGCTCACCGGGGAGCTGTTTTTT. Filled out from reference TRBV7-2 and TRBJ2-2, the complete variable domain reads GAGVSQSPSNKVTEKGKDVELRCDPISGHTALYWYRQSLGQGLEFLIYFQGNSAPDKSGLPSDRFSAERTGGSVSTLTIQRTQQEDSAVYLCASSSPTSGELTGELFFGEGSRLTVL.

This chain joins TRBV4-1 and TRBJ1-5, with a tentative D call TRBD1 (5 bases). V was shortened by 1 base and J by 5 bases, with 12 bases between the two germline ends. Germline CDR1 reads MGHRA; CDR2 reads YSYEKL. This CDR3 is 15 amino acids long. CDR3 sequence reads: CASSQVGPRDQPQHF. The CDR3 nucleotides are TGCGCCAGCAGCCAAGTGGGGCCCAGGGATCAGCCCCAGCATTTT.

The rearrangement joins TRBV5-1 to TRBJ1-1; no firm D call. V was pared by 3 bases and J by 1 base, with 7 bases between. The CDR3 is made up of 13 amino acids. Germline loops: CDR1 SGHRS, CDR2 YFSETQ. CDR3 sequence: CASSWTANTEAFF. The CDR3 DNA is TGCGCCAGCAGCTGGACTGCGAACACTGAAGCTTTCTTT.

V usage is TRBV7-8 and J usage is TRBJ2-7; D perhaps matches TRBD1 (5 bases). The germline V and J ends were trimmed by 5 bases and 4 bases, with 9 bases remaining between them. Germline V gene lookup returns CDR1 SGHVS and CDR2 FQNEAQ. The CDR3 covers 12 residues. CDR3 coding DNA: TGTGCCAGCAGCCTGACAGAGTACGAGCAGTACTTC. This codes for CASSLTEYEQYF.

The genes are TRBV4-1 and TRBJ2-7, with TRBD1 identical over 7 bases. The CDR3 spans 15 residues. The ends lost 1 base at V and 5 bases at J; junction bases unmatched: 8. CDR1 is MGHRA and CDR2 is YSYEKL in the germline V gene. CDR3 residues: CASSQVKQGSDEQYF. The CDR3 DNA is TGCGCCAGCAGCCAAGTAAAACAGGGGAGCGACGAGCAGTACTTC.

J is TRBJ2-1 and V is TRBV3-1 (or the pseudogene TRBV3-2), with 9 bases lining up with TRBD1. Trimming removed 1 base from V and 1 base from J; junction bases left unmatched: 14. CDR1 LGHDT and CDR2 YNNKEL come from the germline V gene (reference sequence). This CDR3 spans 20 amino acids. The DNA of the CDR3 is TGTGCCAGCAGCCAAGGCATGGGTTTAACAGGGGGCGCGTCCTACAATGAGCAGTTCTTC. Its translation: CASSQGMGLTGGASYNEQFF.

This chain links TRBV9 with TRBJ1-3; D gene unclear. Deletions cut 0 bases from V and 2 bases from J, with 3 bases between. Per germline, CDR1 SGDLS and CDR2 YYNGEE. CDR3 length: 13 residues. In DNA, the CDR3 is TGTGCCAGCAGCGTAGGAACTGGAAACACCATATATTTT. Translated: CASSVGTGNTIYF.

The V call is TRBV2, the J call TRBJ2-7, with TRBD1 as a possible D gene (5 bases). V was trimmed by 7 bases and J by 3 bases, leaving 16 bases between them. The germline CDR1 and CDR2 sequences are SNHLY and FYNNEI. The CDR3 sequence is 14 residues long. CDR3 protein: CASILQEQFYEQYF. CDR3 in DNA: TGTGCCAGCATTTTACAGGAACAATTCTACGAGCAGTACTTC. The entire variable domain, with the rest obtained from reference TRBV2 and TRBJ2-7, is as follows: EPEVTQTPSHQVTQMGQEVILRCVPISNHLYFYWYRQILGQKVEFLVSFYNNEISEKSEIFDDQFSVERPDGSNFTLKIRSTKLEDSAMYFCASILQEQFYEQYFGPGTRLTVT.

The rearrangement joins TRBV6-6 to TRBJ1-6, with 7 bases fitting TRBD1. The V gene's germline CDR1 is MNHNY and CDR2 SVGAGI (reference sequence). CDR3 length: 15 residues. The J segment lost 9 bases and the V segment lost 8 bases, leaving 13 bases of the junction unmatched. In DNA form, the CDR3 reads TGTGCCAGCGAGGGGACAGCGTCAGGGGGTTCACCCCTCCACTTT. It yields the protein CASEGTASGGSPLHF.

This chain uses TRBV30 with TRBJ2-7; D possibly corresponds to TRBD1 (5 bases). This CDR3 is 13 amino acids long. With 1 base removed from V and 2 bases from J, the gap between germline ends came to 9 bases. Looked up from germline, CDR1 is GTSNPN and CDR2 is SVGIG (reference sequence). CDR3 in amino acids: CAWSETGPYEQYF. CDR3 bases: TGTGCCTGGAGTGAAACAGGACCCTACGAGCAGTACTTC.

CDR3: CASGETGTDTQYF. In DNA form, the CDR3 reads TGCGCCAGCGGGGAAACAGGGACGGATACGCAGTATTTT. The genes are TRBV5-1 and TRBJ2-3, with TRBD1 as a possible D gene (6 bases). This CDR3 has 13 amino acids. V was cut by 7 bases and J by 6 bases, with 15 bases left in between. Looked up from germline, CDR1 is SGHRS and CDR2 is YFSETQ.

This clone came up once. The chain has TRBV18 and TRBJ2-5, with 9 nucleotides matching TRBD1. The ends lost 4 bases at V and 9 bases at J; junction bases unmatched: 9. This CDR3 comprises 14 residues. CDR1 and CDR2 (germline): KGHSH, LQKENI. The CDR3 sequence is CASSRGQGLTSQYF. The CDR3 bases are TGTGCCAGCTCACGGGGACAGGGTCTAACCTCCCAGTACTTC.

The chain joins TRBV11-2 to TRBJ2-3, with 7 bases identical to TRBD1. Germline V gene sequence: CDR1 SGHAT, CDR2 FQNNGV. The CDR3 has 17 amino acids. With 3 bases clipped from V and 2 bases from J, the junction kept 11 bases outside the gene matches. The CDR3 loop reads CASSFFRDSHPTDTQYF. In nucleotides, the CDR3 is TGTGCCAGCAGCTTCTTCCGGGACAGCCATCCCACAGATACGCAGTATTTT.

The V gene is TRBV18, the J gene TRBJ2-5; D not resolved. The CDR3 is 14 residues long. V was trimmed by 1 base and J by 2 bases, leaving 8 bases between them. CDR1 is KGHSH and CDR2 is LQKENI in the germline V gene. CDR3 protein: CASSPLRQQETQYF. The CDR3 DNA reads as TGTGCCAGCTCACCACTGCGACAACAAGAGACCCAGTACTTC.

This chain joins TRBV15 and TRBJ2-7, with a possible D match to TRBD2 (7 bases). The CDR3 contains 15 residues. From germline, CDR1 is LNHNV and CDR2 YYDKDF (reference sequence). The V and J ends lost 0 bases and 4 bases respectively, with 13 bases between them. DNA for the CDR3: TGTGCCACCAGCAGAGAAGGGGGGGCGGGTTACGAGCAGTACTTC. Translation gives CATSREGGAGYEQYF.

The gene calls are TRBV6-5 and TRBJ1-4, with D unclear. With 6 bases removed from V and 8 bases from J, the gap between germline ends came to 7 bases. The V gene's germline CDR1 is MNHEY and CDR2 SVGAGI. The CDR3 runs to 11 residues. This chain's CDR3 is CASRMGEKLFF. The DNA for the CDR3 is TGTGCCAGCAGGATGGGGGAAAAACTGTTTTTT.

The rearrangement links TRBV11-2 to TRBJ2-7, with D unclear. The ends were cut back, 4 bases at V and 3 bases at J, with 13 bases in the middle. The CDR3 totals 14 residues. Germline V gene data show CDR1 as SGHAT and CDR2 as FQNNGV. The CDR3 sequence is CASSSPFPRYEQYF. The CDR3 region has the DNA TGTGCCAGCAGCTCACCGTTTCCCCGCTACGAGCAGTACTTC.

V gene TRBV5-8 combines with J gene TRBJ2-5; D might be TRBD2 (5 bases). The length of the CDR3 is 15 residues. In germline, CDR1 is SGHTS, CDR2 YDEGEE. Trimming shortened V by 0 bases and J by 2 bases, and 11 bases separated the two germline ends. CDR3 region: CASSLGGRWQETQYF. The CDR3 region has the DNA TGTGCCAGCAGCTTGGGTGGGAGATGGCAAGAGACCCAGTACTTC.

The CDR3 sequence is CASSLDEQFF. The CDR3 nucleotides are TGTGCCAGCAGTTTGGATGAGCAGTTCTTC. This sequence joins TRBV12-3 or TRBV12-4 and TRBJ2-1, with D unresolved. Trimming took 3 bases from V and 8 from J, leaving 2 bases between them. This CDR3 has 10 residues.

This chain joins TRBV7-9 and TRBJ2-7, with TRBD1 identical over 9 bases. The CDR3 is made up of 15 amino acids. The V gene's germline CDR1 is SEHNR and CDR2 FQNEAQ (reference sequence). V lost 5 bases, J lost 3 bases, and 8 bases stayed unmatched. The CDR3 nucleotides are TGTGCCAGCAGCCGCCCGGGACAGGGATTCTACGAGCAGTACTTC. Protein sequence: CASSRPGQGFYEQYF.

The chain is built from TRBV24-1 and TRBJ2-1, with 7 bases aligning to TRBD1. Trimming at V came to 4 bases and at J to 0 bases, leaving 11 bases not matched to a gene. The CDR3 is made up of 18 amino acids. Germline assignment: CDR1 KGHDR and CDR2 SFDVKD. CDR3 sequence: CATSESGTAIPSYNEQFF. In DNA form, the CDR3 reads TGTGCCACCAGTGAGTCCGGGACAGCCATCCCCTCCTACAATGAGCAGTTCTTC.

The chain recombines TRBV5-6 with TRBJ2-7; D not certain. The CDR3 is 13 residues long. Trimming shortened V by 0 bases and J by 2 bases, and 6 bases separated the two germline ends. The germline V gene has CDR1 SGHDT and CDR2 YYEEEE. CDR3 in amino acids: CASSLAAAYEQYF. For the CDR3, the DNA is TGTGCCAGCAGCTTGGCCGCGGCCTACGAGCAGTACTTC.